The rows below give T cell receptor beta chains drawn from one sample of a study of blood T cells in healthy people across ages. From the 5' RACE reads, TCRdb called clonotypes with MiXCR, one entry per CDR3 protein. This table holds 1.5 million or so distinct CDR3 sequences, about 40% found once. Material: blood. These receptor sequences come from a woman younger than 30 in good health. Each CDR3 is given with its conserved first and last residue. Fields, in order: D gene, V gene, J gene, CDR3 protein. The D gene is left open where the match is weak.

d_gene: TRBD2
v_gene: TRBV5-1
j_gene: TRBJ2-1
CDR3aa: CASSLRLSGLADYNEQFF

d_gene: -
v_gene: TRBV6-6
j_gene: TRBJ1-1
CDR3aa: CASKETGASRDTEAFF

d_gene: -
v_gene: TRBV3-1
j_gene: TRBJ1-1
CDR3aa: CASSQVALNTEAFF

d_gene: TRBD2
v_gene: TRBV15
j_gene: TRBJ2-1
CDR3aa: CATSRGTSGINEQFF

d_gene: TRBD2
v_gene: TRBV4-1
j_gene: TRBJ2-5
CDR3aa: CASSQSPGTGLAQETQYF

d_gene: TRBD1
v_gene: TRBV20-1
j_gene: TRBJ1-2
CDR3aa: CSAREGGTGTNYGYTF

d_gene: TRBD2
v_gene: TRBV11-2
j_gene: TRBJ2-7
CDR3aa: CASRLASGISYEQYF

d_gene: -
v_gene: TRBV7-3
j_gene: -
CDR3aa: CASSAGPEYEQYF

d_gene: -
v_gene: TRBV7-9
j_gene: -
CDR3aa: CASSFSQRAYEQYF

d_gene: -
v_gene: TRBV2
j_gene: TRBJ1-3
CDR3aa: CASSIGMTGNTIYF

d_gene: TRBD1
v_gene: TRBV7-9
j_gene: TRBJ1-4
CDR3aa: CASSLVTGANEKLFF

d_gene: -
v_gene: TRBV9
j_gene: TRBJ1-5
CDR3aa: CASSVDERGHQPQHF

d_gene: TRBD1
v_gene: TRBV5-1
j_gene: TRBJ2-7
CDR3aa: CASSSGQGDSYEQYF

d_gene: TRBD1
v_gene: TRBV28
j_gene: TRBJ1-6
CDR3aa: CASSRQGVSPLHF

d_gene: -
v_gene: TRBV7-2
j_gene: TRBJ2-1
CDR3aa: CASSAVGSEQFF

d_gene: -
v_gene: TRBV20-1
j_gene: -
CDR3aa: CSARDANFYEQYF

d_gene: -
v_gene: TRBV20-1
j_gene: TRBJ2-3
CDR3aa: CSASGPRLDTQYF

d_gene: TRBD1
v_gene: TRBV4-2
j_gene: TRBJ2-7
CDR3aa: CASSQTYGTGVEYF

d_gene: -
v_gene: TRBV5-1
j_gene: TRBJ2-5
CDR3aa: CASSPTGLPFNEQYF

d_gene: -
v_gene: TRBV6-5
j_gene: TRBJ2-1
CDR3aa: CASSSRSNEQFF

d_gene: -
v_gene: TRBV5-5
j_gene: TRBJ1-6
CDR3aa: CASSLDDPSSYNSPLHF

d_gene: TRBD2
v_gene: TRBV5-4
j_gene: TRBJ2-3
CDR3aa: CASSLPLAGQRDTQYF

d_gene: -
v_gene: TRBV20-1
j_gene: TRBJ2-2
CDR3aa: CSASRSKTGNTGELFF

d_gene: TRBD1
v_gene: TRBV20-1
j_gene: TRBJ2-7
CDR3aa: CSARVPGQGAHEQYF

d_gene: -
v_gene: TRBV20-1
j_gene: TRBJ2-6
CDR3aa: CSAGGGTGANVLTF

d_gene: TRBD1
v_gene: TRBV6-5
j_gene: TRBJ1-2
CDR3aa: CASSTAGTGVGGYTF

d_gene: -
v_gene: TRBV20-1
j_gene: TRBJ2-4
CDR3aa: CSAFGGVAKNIQYF

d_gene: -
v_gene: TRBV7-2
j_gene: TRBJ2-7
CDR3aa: CASSLDVGEQYF

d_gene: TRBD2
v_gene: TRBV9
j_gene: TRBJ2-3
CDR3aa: CASSVPGEGGTSTDTQYF

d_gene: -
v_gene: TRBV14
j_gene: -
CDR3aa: CASSRHRDVYEQYF

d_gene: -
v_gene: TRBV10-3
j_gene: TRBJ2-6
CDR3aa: CATTGDGANVLTF

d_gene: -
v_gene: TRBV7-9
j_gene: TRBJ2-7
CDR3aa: CASSLTGDRPYEQYF

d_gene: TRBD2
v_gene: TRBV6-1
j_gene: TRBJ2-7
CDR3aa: CASRLAVNSEQYF

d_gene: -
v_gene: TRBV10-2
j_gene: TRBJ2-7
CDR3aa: CASSESGAYEQYF

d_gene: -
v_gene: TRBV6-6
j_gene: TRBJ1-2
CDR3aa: CASDGRTYGYTF

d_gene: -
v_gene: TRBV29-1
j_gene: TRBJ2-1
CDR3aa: CSVDKGSLYNEQFF

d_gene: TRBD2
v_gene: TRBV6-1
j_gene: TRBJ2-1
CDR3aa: CASRGLAGAYNEQFF